A single sample gave rise to the 14 T cell receptor beta chains below, sequenced in a study of blood T cell repertoires in COVID-19. Here immunoSEQ multiplex PCR was the method, and the copy in TCRdb shows in-frame clones only, minus some. Of fewer than 70,000 clones listed, 75% to 90% are singletons. The specimen sequenced was peripheral blood. Receptors were obtained from a man aged 45-60 years with acute or convalescent COVID-19.

The J gene is TRBJ1-2, the V gene TRBV29-1, with 10 bases lining up with TRBD1. The V gene's germline CDR1 is SQVTM and CDR2 ANQGSEA. V trimming: 4 bases; J trimming: 2 bases; junction bases outside the gene matches: 7. The CDR3 contains 15 residues. The CDR3 reads CSVAPDRGANYGYTF. In DNA form, the CDR3 reads TGCAGCGTTGCCCCGGACAGGGGGGCCAACTATGGCTACACCTTC.

Written as DNA, the CDR3 is TGTGCCAGCGGACAGGAGATGGATACGCAGTATTTT. This sequence encodes CASGQEMDTQYF. This chain connects TRBV6-6 to TRBJ2-3, with 7 nucleotides matching TRBD1. The CDR3 has 12 amino acids. Germline CDR1 is MNHNY and CDR2 is SVGAGI (reference sequence). V shed 8 bases, J shed 6 bases, and the junction held 5 bases outside the gene matches.

The genes are TRBV11-2 and TRBJ1-2, with 7 positions matching TRBD1. Germline CDR1 reads SGHAT; CDR2 reads FQNNGV. The CDR3 covers 15 residues. Trimming removed 0 bases from V and 4 bases from J; junction bases left unmatched: 5. The CDR3 reads CASSLDPGQVYGYTF. DNA of the CDR3: TGTGCCAGCAGCTTAGACCCCGGACAGGTCTATGGCTACACCTTC.

The chain links TRBV28 to TRBJ1-2; TRBD1 aligns across 7 bases. This CDR3 has 12 residues. From germline, CDR1 is MDHEN and CDR2 SYDVKM. V lost 5 bases to trimming and J lost 7 bases; unmatched junction nucleotides: 4. The CDR3 loop is CASSINRGGYTF. The CDR3 DNA reads TGTGCCAGCAGTATCAACAGGGGTGGCTACACCTTC.

This clone came up once. The rearrangement links TRBV27 to TRBJ1-5, with 8 bases identical to TRBD1. Germline CDR1 MNHEY, CDR2 SMNVEV (reference sequence). Unmatched junction bases numbered 18, after V lost 5 bases and J lost 3 bases. The CDR3 covers 19 residues. CDR3 nucleotides: TGTGCCAGCAGTCCCCTCTACAGGGGGGGGTGGAGAATCAATCAGCCCCAGCATTTT. Its translation is CASSPLYRGGWRINQPQHF.

This clone appeared a single time. The rearrangement links TRBV29-1 to TRBJ2-7; D possibly corresponds to TRBD1 (5 bases). Germline-derived CDR1 and CDR2 are SQVTM and ANQGSEA. V lost 4 bases and J 2 bases, leaving 9 bases between the germline ends. This CDR3 region has 12 residues. The CDR3 DNA reads TGCAGCGTTGGACAGACGGCCTACGAGCAGTACTTC. This codes for CSVGQTAYEQYF.

In DNA form, the CDR3 reads TGTGCCAGCAGCTTAGGGGGACTAGCGGGAGGGCCGTTGTTCTTC. This gives the protein CASSLGGLAGGPLFF. The chain combines TRBV7-9 with TRBJ2-1; TRBD2 matches 16 bases. Germline trimming cut 1 base from V and 15 bases from J; bases unmatched to any gene: 6. CDR1 and CDR2 from the germline V gene are SEHNR and FQNEAQ (reference sequence). This CDR3 contains 15 residues.

The chain is built from TRBV6-5 and TRBJ2-2, with D unresolved. CDR1 MNHEY and CDR2 SVGAGI come from the germline V gene. This CDR3 has 14 residues. The V end lost 6 bases, the J end lost 2 bases, and 10 bases lay between the germline ends. The CDR3 bases are TGTGCCAGCAGGCGGCAGAAAAACACCGGGGAGCTGTTTTTT. This codes for CASRRQKNTGELFF.

The chain uses TRBV5-1 and TRBJ2-3, with 8 bases that match TRBD2. This CDR3 region has 16 residues. The germline V gene has CDR1 SGHRS and CDR2 YFSETQ. With 0 bases clipped from V and 3 bases from J, the junction kept 6 bases outside the gene matches. The CDR3, as DNA: TGCGCCAGCAGCTTGGCCGGGGGGGCCCGAACAGATACGCAGTATTTT. Translated: CASSLAGGARTDTQYF.

The count of this clone is one. The J gene is TRBJ2-1, the V gene TRBV24-1; possibly TRBD1 for D (6 bases). The CDR3 consists of 15 residues. From germline, CDR1 is KGHDR and CDR2 SFDVKD. V was clipped by 4 bases and J by 5 bases, with 14 bases between them. CDR3 in amino acids: CATSDSADRHNEQFF. The CDR3 nucleotides read TGTGCCACCAGTGACAGCGCGGACAGACACAATGAGCAGTTCTTC.

Of note for this clone: A junction end diverges from the germline sequence, so it may reflect a read error. The chain uses TRBV27 and TRBJ1-6; 8 bases are shared with TRBD1. This CDR3 contains 19 residues. Germline V gene lookup returns CDR1 MNHEY and CDR2 SMNVEV (reference sequence). The CDR3 loop is CASSTGQGIFRSLYSPLHF. The CDR3 bases are TGTGCCAGCAGTACCGGACAGGGAATTTTTAGGTCGCTTTATTCACCTCTCCACTTT.

This clone came up a few times. The rearrangement joins TRBV3-1 (or the pseudogene TRBV3-2) to TRBJ2-7; D is possibly TRBD1 (6 bases). The CDR3 is 15 residues long. Germline CDR1 and CDR2: LGHDT and YNNKEL (reference sequence). The V end lost 2 bases, the J end lost 2 bases, and 13 bases lay between the germline ends. The CDR3: CASSQIGKGAYEQYF. The DNA for the CDR3 is TGTGCCAGCAGCCAAATCGGGAAGGGGGCCTACGAGCAGTACTTC.

The gene calls are TRBV11-2 and TRBJ1-4; weak D call: TRBD1 (5 bases). The CDR3 is 16 residues long. The V end was cut by 2 bases, the J end by 5 bases, with 15 bases between. Germline CDR1 is SGHAT and CDR2 is FQNNGV. Here the CDR3 DNA reads TGTGCCAGCAGCTTATGGGTGGGAGGGGCAAATGAAAAACTGTTTTTT. Its protein is CASSLWVGGANEKLFF.

V gene TRBV6-6 combines with J gene TRBJ2-1, with D unclear. In germline, CDR1 is MNHNY, CDR2 SVGAGI (reference sequence). V lost 0 bases and J 2 bases, leaving 8 bases between the germline ends. This CDR3 spans 15 amino acids. The CDR3 DNA reads TGTGCCAGCAGTTACTCCTCGGGTCCCTACAATGAGCAGTTCTTC. Its protein product is CASSYSSGPYNEQFF.